These T cell receptor beta chains were read from a single sample in a study of blood T cell repertoires in COVID-19. Libraries were prepared by immunoSEQ multiplex PCR; TCRdb keeps only in-frame clonotypes and omits some of them. The repertoire holds 200,000 to 250,000 clones, with approximately 85% as singletons. The sample consisted of peripheral blood. The source is a man in his fifties or sixties who had recovered from COVID-19. The conserved cysteine and the conserved F or W are not part of the CDR3 here. A D gene is named only where the DNA matches it firmly. Clone size is shown for a subset of rows, as once, few, many or a class of expanded clone.

abundance	d_gene	v_gene	CDR3aa
once	TRBD1	TRBV3-1/TRBV3-2	ASSQAGTGDREQY
.	TRBD1	TRBV7-9	ASSFRQGGNSPLH
.	TRBD2	TRBV28	ASSFNKWGAGETQY
.	.	TRBV2	ASFNGQFTDTQY
.	.	TRBV11-2	ASSRRTVTDTQY
.	.	TRBV25-1	ASSDPAFGVEQY
.	.	TRBV25-1	ASSGVPKNIQY
.	.	TRBV2	ASSDAGLATPKEQY
.	TRBD1	TRBV10-3	AISGQGTARGYT
.	TRBD2	TRBV11-2	ASSFYLAGSTDTQY
.	TRBD1	TRBV7-9	ASSLGGTGRF
.	.	TRBV4-1	ASSQELDFRDTEAF
.	TRBD1	TRBV28	ASSLGGTGSDTQY
.	.	TRBV25-1	ASEGGSKGSASPLH
.	.	TRBV24-1	ATSDLQVSGDTGELF
.	TRBD2	TRBV30	ARRAGGETQY
few	TRBD1	TRBV2	ASSYDRVNSPLH
.	.	TRBV21-1	ASSNKRRDRGEKMY
.	TRBD1	TRBV14	ASSRRQGQANTGELF
.	.	TRBV15	ATSSFSAGQETQY
.	TRBD1	TRBV6-5	ASRQFGTALGAF
.	TRBD2	TRBV9	ASSVGLAETYEQY
.	TRBD1	TRBV19	ASSSPGQKNTEAF
.	TRBD1	TRBV6-5	ASKTGVISPLH
few	TRBD1	TRBV7-2	ASSLDPGGVQPQH
few	TRBD2	TRBV5-1	ASSLLAPFSEQY
.	TRBD2	TRBV7-6	ASSRTSGSYEQY
few	TRBD1	TRBV7-2	ASSVRPGQGREQY
.	TRBD2	TRBV7-2	ASSLTRGGGDTQY
.	TRBD1	TRBV7-9	ASSLGWDRSLETQY
.	TRBD2	TRBV2	ANDRAGEGSGTQY
.	TRBD1	TRBV28	ASSPWTGGDSTEAF